These 24 T cell receptor beta chains originate from one sample sequenced in a study of long-term antiretroviral therapy in people with HIV. At survey level, the immunoSEQ assay was run in its v3.0 version. The data were produced by immunoSEQ multiplex PCR, yet TCRdb's version contains in-frame clones alone and is incomplete. The table has tens of thousands of clones, about 86% seen once; the top ten hold roughly 5%. This specimen consisted of unsorted PBMCs, obtained 1.3 years after starting antiretroviral therapy. These receptors all stem from a man aged 55 to 70 with HIV.

The chain has TRBV28 and TRBJ1-1; the D is unclear. Germline V gives CDR1 MDHEN, CDR2 SYDVKM. V was trimmed by 5 bases and J by 0 bases, leaving 16 bases between them. This CDR3 has 16 amino acids. CDR3 residues: CASSLGIDTVNTEAFF. CDR3 nucleotide sequence: TGTGCCAGCAGTCTGGGGATTGACACGGTGAACACTGAAGCTTTCTTT. Drawing the rest from reference TRBV28 and TRBJ1-1, the complete variable domain is DVKVTQSSRYLVKRTGEKVFLECVQDMDHENMFWYRQDPGLGLRLIYFSYDVKMKEKGDIPEGYSVSREKKERFSLILESASTNQTSMYLCASSLGIDTVNTEAFFGQGTRLTVV.

The gene calls are TRBV29-1 and TRBJ1-2; D is uncertain. The CDR3 length is 12 residues. Germline CDR1 is SQVTM and CDR2 is ANQGSEA. The ends were cut back, 7 bases at V and 6 bases at J, with 15 bases in the middle. The chain's CDR3 is CSAAGGHDGYTF. In DNA form, the CDR3 reads TGCAGCGCCGCCGGCGGGCACGATGGCTACACCTTC. The full variable domain, its missing parts supplied by reference TRBV29-1 and TRBJ1-2, is SAVISQKPSRDICQRGTSLTIQCQVDSQVTMMFWYRQQPGQSLTLIATANQGSEATYESGFVIDKFPISRPNLTFSTLTVSNMSPEDSSIYLCSAAGGHDGYTFGSGTRLTVV.

The J gene is TRBJ1-6, the V gene TRBV7-9; D is undetermined. Trimming removed 1 base at V and 4 bases at J, with 5 bases between. Germline V gives CDR1 SEHNR, CDR2 FQNEAQ (reference sequence). This CDR3 is built from 14 residues. The CDR3 DNA sequence: TGTGCCAGCAGCTTAGGGGAATATAATTCACCCCTCCACTTT. Translation: CASSLGEYNSPLHF. The full variable domain, rest sourced from reference TRBV7-9 and TRBJ1-6, is DTGVSQNPRHKITKRGQNVTFRCDPISEHNRLYWYRQTLGQGPEFLTYFQNEAQLEKSRLLSDRFSAERPKGSFSTLEIQRTEQGDSAMYLCASSLGEYNSPLHFGNGTRLTVT.

The genes are TRBV27 and TRBJ1-5; no firm D call. CDR3 size: 15 residues. Germline V gene data show CDR1 as MNHEY and CDR2 as SMNVEV (reference sequence). Trimming stripped 1 base from V and 4 bases from J, with 11 bases between. As DNA, the CDR3 is TGTGCCAGCAGTTTATTGGCGAGAGGGAATCAGCCCCAGCATTTT. It encodes CASSLLARGNQPQHF.

This clone appeared a few times. The chain joins TRBV7-3 to TRBJ1-2, with 8 nucleotides matching TRBD1. The ends lost 5 bases at V and 5 bases at J; junction bases unmatched: 4. Germline CDR1 is SGHTA and CDR2 is FQGTGA. The CDR3 contains 13 residues. The CDR3 coding sequence is TGTGCCAGCAGCCCAGGACAGGGATATGGCTACACCTTC. Protein sequence: CASSPGQGYGYTF.

CDR3 sequence reads: CASSQEPGQGAEGYTF. CDR3 sequence (DNA): TGCGCCAGCAGCCAAGAGCCGGGACAGGGGGCGGAAGGCTACACCTTC. This sequence joins TRBV4-3 and TRBJ1-2; TRBD1 matches at 12 bases. V was pared by 0 bases and J by 8 bases, with 7 bases of the junction left unmatched. This CDR3 is 16 amino acids long. Germline V gene data show CDR1 as LGHNA and CDR2 as YSLEER.

The chain has TRBV13 and TRBJ2-1, with D hard to call. V gave up 5 bases and J gave up 4 bases, with 24 bases separating them. Germline V gene data show CDR1 as PRHDT and CDR2 as FYEKMQ (reference sequence). CDR3 length equals 18 residues. The CDR3, as DNA: TGTGCCAGCAGCGGGTATGGTTCTGAACTCGTCGTTTACAATGAGCAGTTCTTC. Its translation is CASSGYGSELVVYNEQFF.

The chain carries TRBV5-1 and TRBJ2-7; TRBD1 matches at 7 bases. The CDR3 sequence is 15 residues long. V shed 2 bases and J 6 bases; nucleotides not matched to a gene: 11. CDR1 SGHRS and CDR2 YFSETQ come from the germline V gene. CDR3: CASSFTGTASPEQYF. CDR3 in DNA: TGCGCCAGCAGCTTTACGGGGACAGCGTCCCCCGAGCAGTACTTC.

The J gene is TRBJ2-7, the V gene TRBV10-2; D call uncertain. Germline V CDR1 and CDR2: WSHSY, SAAADI. Trimming pared 5 bases from V and 2 bases from J, leaving 7 bases between. The CDR3 is 12 residues long. The CDR3 DNA is TGCGCCAGCAGTTGGGTAGCCTACGAGCAGTACTTC. This sequence encodes CASSWVAYEQYF.

V gene TRBV5-1 combines with J gene TRBJ2-1; D possibly corresponds to TRBD2 (5 bases). Looked up from germline, CDR1 is SGHRS and CDR2 is YFSETQ. The length of the CDR3 is 14 residues. Trimming took off 3 bases at V and 6 bases at J, with 13 bases between the two ends. The CDR3 DNA reads as TGCGCCAGCAGCTCCCAACCGGGGAGCAATGAGCAGTTCTTC. Protein: CASSSQPGSNEQFF.

V is TRBV7-9 and J is TRBJ2-7; 10 positions match TRBD2. Germline loops: CDR1 SEHNR, CDR2 FQNEAQ (reference sequence). The CDR3 covers 16 residues. V dropped 1 base and J dropped 5; count of bases not matched to a gene: 8. The CDR3 region is CASSLVIGTSVDEQYF. As DNA, the CDR3 is TGTGCCAGCAGCTTAGTCATCGGGACTAGCGTGGACGAGCAGTACTTC.

V and J are TRBV5-5 and TRBJ2-7; TRBD2 matches 8 bases. V lost 3 bases, J lost 7 bases, and 12 bases stayed unmatched. The CDR3 contains 15 residues. CDR1 is SGHKS and CDR2 is YYEKEE in the germline V gene (reference sequence). The CDR3 protein is CASSSGLAAWGEQYF. The DNA of the CDR3 is TGTGCCAGCAGCTCCGGACTAGCTGCTTGGGGGGAGCAGTACTTC.

The V and J genes are TRBV5-4 and TRBJ2-1, with 7 positions matching TRBD1. The CDR3 has 13 amino acids. Germline-derived CDR1 and CDR2 are SGHNT and YYREEE (reference sequence). V was pared by 4 bases and J by 15 bases, with 13 bases of the junction left unmatched. This CDR3 reads CASSTDRSLSGFF. CDR3 sequence (DNA): TGTGCCAGCAGCACGGACAGGTCGCTTTCGGGGTTCTTC.

The CDR3 region is CASSAAGSSGNTIYF. CDR3 DNA sequence: TGTGCCAGCAGCGCTGCCGGAAGCTCTGGAAACACCATATATTTT. The rearrangement joins TRBV9 to TRBJ1-3; D not resolved. The CDR3 contains 15 residues. Trimming shortened V by 3 bases and J by 0 bases, and 10 bases separated the two germline ends. CDR1 is SGDLS and CDR2 is YYNGEE in the germline V gene.

The rearrangement joins TRBV6-5 to TRBJ2-3, with a weak D call TRBD1 (6 bases). This CDR3 spans 15 amino acids. Germline lookup yields CDR1 MNHEY and CDR2 SVGAGI. V shed 6 bases and J shed 1 base, with 14 bases lying between them. Here the CDR3 DNA reads TGTGCCAGCAGAGAGGACAGATCAGGCACAGATACGCAGTATTTT. Its protein is CASREDRSGTDTQYF.

This chain links TRBV27 with TRBJ1-4; D call uncertain. Germline assignment: CDR1 MNHEY and CDR2 SMNVEV (reference sequence). The CDR3 is 14 residues long. Trimming removed 4 bases at V and 6 bases at J, with 12 bases between. The CDR3 nucleotides read TGTGCCAGCAGTTACAAAACTCTGGATGAAAAACTGTTTTTT. Protein sequence: CASSYKTLDEKLFF.

The chain joins TRBV2 to TRBJ1-6; no clear D gene. There are 15 residues in the CDR3. Trimming took off 0 bases at V and 7 bases at J, with 10 bases between the two ends. Per the germline V gene, CDR1 is SNHLY and CDR2 is FYNNEI. CDR3 bases: TGTGCCAGCAGTGAAGCGGGTCAGACCAATTCACCCCTCCACTTT. It translates to CASSEAGQTNSPLHF.

The V call is TRBV6-1, the J call TRBJ2-7; 11 positions agree with TRBD2. CDR3 length: 14 residues. Germline CDR1 MNHNS, CDR2 SASEGT. The ends lost 8 bases at V and 2 bases at J; junction bases unmatched: 5. The CDR3 coding sequence is TGTGCCAGCGATTCTAGCGGGGGGACCTACGAGCAGTACTTC. Residues: CASDSSGGTYEQYF.

The V gene is TRBV5-1, the J gene TRBJ1-6, with 7 bases aligning to TRBD1. The CDR3 runs 16 residues. The germline V gene encodes CDR1 SGHRS and CDR2 YFSETQ. The V segment lost 0 bases and the J segment 7 bases; nucleotides outside the gene matches: 7. The CDR3 sequence: CASSLGPGTANSPLHF. As DNA, the CDR3 is TGCGCCAGCAGCTTGGGGCCCGGGACAGCAAATTCACCCCTCCACTTT.

The chain has TRBV30 and TRBJ2-3; no firm D call. Deletions cut 3 bases from V and 4 bases from J, with 11 bases between. This CDR3 contains 13 residues. The V gene's germline CDR1 is GTSNPN and CDR2 SVGIG (reference sequence). The CDR3 DNA is TGTGCCTGGAGCAACATACTCCCAGATACGCAGTATTTT. Its protein is CAWSNILPDTQYF.

J is TRBJ2-1 and V is TRBV7-8, with D tentatively TRBD2 (5 bases). The CDR3 is made up of 15 amino acids. Germline V lookup: CDR1 SGHVS, CDR2 FQNEAQ. V lost 5 bases and J lost 1, with 12 bases in between. The CDR3 spells CASSPLAGSYNEQFF. As DNA, the CDR3 is TGTGCCAGCAGCCCCCTAGCTGGATCCTACAATGAGCAGTTCTTC.

This clone has just one count. The chain joins TRBV18 to TRBJ2-5, with D possibly being TRBD2 (6 bases). V was pared by 1 base and J by 4 bases, with 10 bases between. Germline lookup yields CDR1 KGHSH and CDR2 LQKENI. The CDR3 length is 14 residues. CDR3 in amino acids: CASSPLARGETQYF. The CDR3 nucleotides are TGTGCCAGCTCACCACTCGCGCGGGGAGAGACCCAGTACTTC.

The V call is TRBV19, the J call TRBJ2-7, with 14 bases aligning to TRBD2. The V gene's germline CDR1 is LNHDA and CDR2 SQIVND (reference sequence). V lost 1 base to trimming and J lost 3 bases; unmatched junction nucleotides: 2. The CDR3 contains 16 residues. CDR3 in amino acids: CASSIAGLAGVYEQYF. CDR3 coding DNA: TGTGCCAGTAGTATAGCGGGACTAGCGGGAGTCTACGAGCAGTACTTC. The full variable domain, with the rest looked up from reference TRBV19 and TRBJ2-7, is DGGITQSPKYLFRKEGQNVTLSCEQNLNHDAMYWYRQDPGQGLRLIYYSQIVNDFQKGDIAEGYSVSREKKESFPLTVTSAQKNPTAFYLCASSIAGLAGVYEQYFGPGTRLTVT.

CDR3 bases: TGTGCCATCAGTGATGGACAGGGGGATCAGCCCCAGCATTTT. This translates into CAISDGQGDQPQHF. The rearrangement links TRBV10-3 to TRBJ1-5; 10 bases agree with TRBD1. The V gene end was trimmed by 3 bases and the J gene end by 5 bases; junction bases not matched to a gene: 1. The germline V gene encodes CDR1 ENHRY and CDR2 SYGVKD. There are 14 residues in the CDR3.